This TCR beta chain appears in the sequencing data of a study of regulatory T cells in long-lasting Graves disease. Assembly of TCR beta libraries relied on iRepertoire HTBI primers together with Arm-PCR of CDR3 regions. Per the study methods: Identified segments across samples numbered roughly 60 TRBV and approximately 13 TRBJ. TCRdb reanalysed the multiplex PCR reads using MiXCR and keeps one entry per CDR3 protein. TCRdb, not the original authors, processed these V and J calls. The sample carries 350,000 to 550,000 distinct CDR3 sequences, about 17% recorded once. This clonotype was counted many times. Time point specified: newly diagnosed GD, antithyroid drugs for less than 3 months. With RNA extracted from PBMCs as input, the TCR library was made. Separately, the same data were catalogued under a study of T cells in Graves' hyperthyroidism and ophthalmopathy. From that second work: Clinical symptoms, serum thyroxine, TRAb, thyroid ultrasound and orbital computed tomography informed diagnoses.

This receptor was identified in a woman younger than 35 with Graves disease. Here the sequenced sample was peripheral blood mononuclear cells (PBMCs), taken at new diagnosis, from a patient treated with antithyroid drugs.

The CDR3 sequence: CASKRGSSRGEQFF. CDR3 nucleotides: TGTGCCAGCAAACGGGGTTCAAGTAGGGGTGAGCAGTTCTTC. This chain links TRBV12-3 or TRBV12-4 with TRBJ2-1; D possibly matches TRBD1 or TRBD2 (5 bases each). V dropped 7 bases and J dropped 9 bases, with 19 bases sitting between them. This CDR3 has 14 amino acids.